The TCR beta chain described here comes from a study of blood T cell repertoires in COVID-19. The wider study: T cells, B-cell-depleted T cells, or PBMCs supplied cDNA or gDNA.

This clone was counted only a few times. Here immunoSEQ multiplex PCR was the method, and the copy in TCRdb shows in-frame clones only, minus some. The sample yields about 250,000 clones, roughly 88% seen once. Germline CDR1 reads SGHTA; CDR2 reads FQGNSA. Trimming cost V 7 bases and J 0 bases, with 13 bases left between them. The CDR3 contains 14 residues. The chain employs TRBV7-2 and TRBJ2-7; perhaps TRBD2 as D (6 bases). The clonotype comes from a woman aged 25 to 39 with acute or convalescent COVID-19. Sequences were obtained from peripheral blood. This chain's CDR3 is CASNLAGSSYEQYF. The CDR3 nucleotides read TGTGCCAGCAACCTTGCCGGGAGCTCCTACGAGCAGTACTTC. Together with reference TRBV7-2 and TRBJ2-7, the CDR3 gives the full variable domain: GAGVSQSPSNKVTEKGKDVELRCDPISGHTALYWYRQSLGQGLEFLIYFQGNSAPDKSGLPSDRFSAERTGGSVSTLTIQRTQQEDSAVYLCASNLAGSSYEQYFGPGTRLTVT.